This T cell receptor (beta chain) comes out of a study of cytomegalovirus exposure and HLA in healthy donors. Amplification used 60 Vbeta primers and 13 Jbeta primers. Per the original data handling: In a later analysis, some 80 million unique TCR beta chains included roughly 11 million shared by two or more donors. Some clones are missing from TCRdb's copy, which holds only in-frame ones; the method was immunoSEQ multiplex PCR. That table gives V, J and clone size, and the DNA gave D and trimming. The sample yields roughly 120,000 clones, 69% seen once. As for this clone: What it binds is unknown.

Donors sampled were nominally healthy, though unrecorded immune exposures were likely. V was clipped by 2 bases and J by 9 bases, with 5 bases between them. The CDR3 is 12 amino acids. Germline CDR1 is ENHRY and CDR2 is SYGVKD. Findings of the study overall: A list of 150 or so TCR beta chains associated with cytomegalovirus was given. Analyses of presence/absence relied on an assumption of roughly uniform sequencing depth across donors.

This receptor was identified in a woman aged 65 to 85 in good health and CMV-seropositive. The chain uses TRBV10-3 and TRBJ1-6, with D unresolved. Source material: PBMCs. The CDR3 DNA is TGTGCCATCAGTGAGGCGAGTTCACCCCTCCACTTT. Its translation: CAISEASSPLHF.